This entry lists 20 T cell receptor beta chains sequenced from one sample in a study of T cell changes during pregnancy in multiple sclerosis. The assay was immunoSEQ multiplex PCR, and TCRdb's table has in-frame clones only and misses some. The profile covers about 60,000 clones, with 80% to 95% appearing a single time and 0.8% to 1% taken by the ten largest. The sample consisted of peripheral blood, taken in the first trimester of pregnancy. The receptors stem from a female donor with multiple sclerosis, enrolled in a pregnancy study.

This chain links TRBV5-1 with TRBJ2-2; maybe TRBD2 (5 bases). The CDR3 runs 11 residues. Germline V lookup: CDR1 SGHRS, CDR2 YFSETQ. Trimming removed 7 bases at V and 9 bases at J, with 10 bases between. This chain's CDR3 is CASSGNRELFF. CDR3 sequence (DNA): TGCGCCAGCTCGGGGAACAGGGAGCTGTTTTTT.

This chain links TRBV18 with TRBJ1-3, with D unresolved. The CDR3 sequence is 16 residues long. Germline lookup yields CDR1 KGHSH and CDR2 LQKENI. Trimming left V 3 bases short and J 0 bases short, with 12 bases between. Written as DNA, the CDR3 is TGTGCCAGCTCACCCTTTGGCCCAGACTCTGGAAACACCATATATTTT. It encodes CASSPFGPDSGNTIYF.

The rearrangement links TRBV14 to TRBJ2-3; 9 bases fit TRBD1. Germline V lookup: CDR1 SGHDN, CDR2 FVKESK. With V trimmed by 1 base and J by 6 bases, 5 bases remained unmatched. The CDR3 is made up of 15 amino acids. The CDR3 is CASSQVDRGWDTQYF. DNA for the CDR3: TGTGCCAGCAGCCAAGTGGACAGGGGTTGGGATACGCAGTATTTT.

The gene calls are TRBV7-9 and TRBJ2-5, with D possibly being TRBD2 (7 bases). This CDR3 comprises 15 residues. Germline V gene lookup returns CDR1 SEHNR and CDR2 FQNEAQ (reference sequence). Trimming cost V 2 bases and J 5 bases, with 15 bases left between them. The CDR3 DNA reads as TGTGCCAGCAGCTTAAGCGGGGCGGGGGCTGAGACCCAGTACTTC. Amino acids: CASSLSGAGAETQYF. The variable domain in full, with the rest retrieved from reference TRBV7-9 and TRBJ2-5, is DTGVSQNPRHKITKRGQNVTFRCDPISEHNRLYWYRQTLGQGPEFLTYFQNEAQLEKSRLLSDRFSAERPKGSFSTLEIQRTEQGDSAMYLCASSLSGAGAETQYFGPGTRLLVL.

The J gene is TRBJ2-1, the V gene TRBV7-8; 8 nucleotides align to TRBD2. The CDR3 is made up of 15 amino acids. Germline assignment: CDR1 SGHVS and CDR2 FQNEAQ. After removal of 4 bases from V and 2 bases from J, the junction contained 4 bases not matched to a gene. CDR3 region: CASSSTSGPYNEQFF. In nucleotides, the CDR3 is TGTGCCAGCAGCTCCACTAGCGGCCCCTACAATGAGCAGTTCTTC.

V and J are TRBV30 and TRBJ1-5, with 7 nucleotides matching TRBD1. CDR1 is GTSNPN and CDR2 is SVGIG in the germline V gene (reference sequence). The CDR3 extends over 14 amino acids. J lost 3 bases, V lost 7 bases, and 9 bases had no gene match. The CDR3 is CASRDSTFNQPQHF. The CDR3 region has the DNA TGTGCCTCCCGGGACAGTACCTTCAATCAGCCCCAGCATTTT.

The chain is built from TRBV18 and TRBJ2-3; D gene ambiguous. The V end lost 2 bases, the J end lost 3 bases, and 6 bases lay between the germline ends. Per the germline V gene, CDR1 is KGHSH and CDR2 is LQKENI. This CDR3 region has 13 residues. The CDR3 loop is CASSPIRTDTQYF. Written as DNA, the CDR3 is TGTGCCAGCTCACCAATTAGAACAGATACGCAGTATTTT. Using reference TRBV18 and TRBJ2-3 for the parts outside the CDR3, the full variable domain is NAGVMQNPRHLVRRRGQEARLRCSPMKGHSHVYWYRQLPEEGLKFMVYLQKENIIDESGMPKERFSAEFPKEGPSILRIQQVVRGDSAAYFCASSPIRTDTQYFGPGTRLTVL.

The rearrangement uses TRBV18 and TRBJ1-2, with D possibly being TRBD1 (5 bases). Germline V gene lookup returns CDR1 KGHSH and CDR2 LQKENI. The CDR3 is 13 amino acids. V was trimmed by 5 bases and J by 0 bases, leaving 7 bases between them. The CDR3 coding sequence is TGTGCCAGCTCAGGACAACCTAACTATGGCTACACCTTC. Translated: CASSGQPNYGYTF.

This clone was seen just once. V usage is TRBV7-2 and J usage is TRBJ1-3, with D unresolved. Germline V CDR1 and CDR2: SGHTA, FQGNSA. This CDR3 region has 15 residues. Trimming pared 4 bases from V and 4 bases from J, leaving 14 bases between. In DNA, the CDR3 is TGTGCCAGCAGCTCCCCGGACGGGATCGGAAACACCATATATTTT. It codes for CASSSPDGIGNTIYF. Full variable domain (rest looked up from reference TRBV7-2 and TRBJ1-3): GAGVSQSPSNKVTEKGKDVELRCDPISGHTALYWYRQSLGQGLEFLIYFQGNSAPDKSGLPSDRFSAERTGGSVSTLTIQRTQQEDSAVYLCASSSPDGIGNTIYFGEGSWLTVV.

This chain uses TRBV4-3 with TRBJ1-6; D is perhaps TRBD1 (5 bases). In germline, CDR1 is LGHNA, CDR2 YSLEER. CDR3 length equals 13 residues. V shed 3 bases and J shed 6 bases, with 6 bases lying between them. The CDR3: CASSQGGNSPLHF. The DNA for the CDR3 is TGCGCCAGCAGCCAGGGGGGTAATTCACCCCTCCACTTT.

This clone was observed once. The chain uses TRBV19 and TRBJ2-1, with TRBD1 identical over 9 bases. Germline CDR1 and CDR2: LNHDA and SQIVND (reference sequence). CDR3 length equals 15 residues. J gave up 4 bases and V 4 bases, and 5 bases lay outside the gene matches. The chain's CDR3 is CASSTGQGFYNEQFF. As DNA, the CDR3 is TGTGCCAGTAGTACCGGACAGGGGTTTTACAATGAGCAGTTCTTC.

This chain joins TRBV5-1 and TRBJ2-3, with 7 bases aligning to TRBD2. Germline CDR1 SGHRS, CDR2 YFSETQ. The length of the CDR3 is 15 residues. The V and J ends lost 7 bases and 6 bases, in that order; junction bases with no gene match: 14. CDR3 loop: CASSLTGTTGDTQYF. CDR3 DNA sequence: TGCGCCAGCTCCCTCACCGGGACTACTGGGGATACGCAGTATTTT.

DNA for the CDR3: TGTGCCAGCAGCTACCCAGGGGGCGCCCCGGAAGATGGCTACACCTTC. Translation: CASSYPGGAPEDGYTF. This chain connects TRBV5-4 to TRBJ1-2; the match to TRBD1 covers 8 bases. The CDR3 sequence is 16 residues long. Germline assignment: CDR1 SGHNT and CDR2 YYREEE (reference sequence). Unmatched junction bases numbered 13, after V lost 3 bases and J lost 6 bases.

The chain is built from TRBV19 and TRBJ2-7; 8 bases map to TRBD1. The germline V gene encodes CDR1 LNHDA and CDR2 SQIVND (reference sequence). Trimming cost V 8 bases and J 0 bases; bases outside gene matches: 9. The CDR3 spans 15 residues. The DNA for the CDR3 is TGTGCCAGTGGGGACAGGCAGGGTACCTCCTACGAGCAGTACTTC. It codes for CASGDRQGTSYEQYF.

The V call is TRBV19, the J call TRBJ1-5; the D is unclear. Germline CDR1 is LNHDA and CDR2 is SQIVND (reference sequence). CDR3 length: 12 residues. V dropped 3 bases and J dropped 4 bases, with 4 bases sitting between them. CDR3 protein: CASSMRNQPQHF. The CDR3 region has the DNA TGTGCCAGTAGTATGAGGAATCAGCCCCAGCATTTT.

The chain couples TRBV11-2 to TRBJ1-1, with D perhaps matching TRBD1 (5 bases). Trimming removed 0 bases at V and 4 bases at J, with 12 bases between. The CDR3 has 15 amino acids. CDR1 is SGHAT, CDR2 FQNNGV, per germline. The DNA for the CDR3 is TGTGCCAGCAGCTTAGATTCCAGGGTATCCACTGAAGCTTTCTTT. Its translation is CASSLDSRVSTEAFF. Combining the CDR3 with reference TRBV11-2 and TRBJ1-1 gives the whole variable domain EAGVAQSPRYKIIEKRQSVAFWCNPISGHATLYWYQQILGQGPKLLIQFQNNGVVDDSQLPKDRFSAERLKGVDSTLKIQPAKLEDSAVYLCASSLDSRVSTEAFFGQGTRLTVV.

The chain recombines TRBV21-1 with TRBJ1-1. TRBV21-1 is a listed pseudogene. The CDR3 spans 13 residues. The CDR3 bases are TGTGCCAGCAGAAACTCCGGTTACACTGAAGCTTTCTTT. Protein: CASRNSGYTEAFF.

The J gene is TRBJ1-2, the V gene TRBV7-2; D is unclear. The CDR3 extends over 12 amino acids. Germline loops: CDR1 SGHTA, CDR2 FQGNSA. V was cut by 3 bases and J by 8 bases, with 10 bases left in between. This CDR3 is CASSLRGQGYTF. The DNA for the CDR3 is TGTGCCAGCAGCTTGAGAGGGCAAGGCTACACCTTC.

This sequence joins TRBV6-6 and TRBJ2-7; 7 nucleotides match TRBD1. The CDR3 has 14 residues. Germline V lookup: CDR1 MNHNY, CDR2 SVGAGI (reference sequence). With 3 bases clipped from V and 6 bases from J, the junction kept 8 bases outside the gene matches. The CDR3 sequence: CASSYAAQGLEQYF. In nucleotides, the CDR3 is TGTGCCAGCAGTTATGCCGCACAGGGGCTCGAGCAGTACTTC.

V and J are TRBV27 and TRBJ2-1; D is ambiguous. Trimming stripped 5 bases from V and 4 bases from J, with 15 bases between. Per the germline V gene, CDR1 is MNHEY and CDR2 is SMNVEV (reference sequence). The CDR3 loop spans 15 amino acids. The CDR3: CASSRRVYPYNEQFF. CDR3 DNA sequence: TGTGCCAGCAGTCGCCGGGTTTACCCTTACAATGAGCAGTTCTTC.